These 5 T cell receptor beta chains share one sample of origin, sequenced in a study of T cell responses to AZD1222 COVID-19 vaccine. The method was immunoSEQ multiplex PCR; TCRdb's version includes in-frame clones alone and lacks a portion of them. The top ten clones hold 23% of a sample with some 65,000 clones, 70% to 80% of them seen once. Here the sequenced sample was peripheral blood, taken on day 0 of MenACWY control vaccination. All receptors come from an adult in good health.

The V and J genes are TRBV6-6 and TRBJ2-5; D gene unclear. The CDR3 totals 12 residues. Germline-derived CDR1 and CDR2 are MNHNY and SVGAGI (reference sequence). Trimming pared 7 bases from V and 1 base from J, leaving 7 bases between. This chain's CDR3 is CASNSGQETQYF. CDR3 bases: TGTGCCAGCAACTCTGGCCAAGAGACCCAGTACTTC.

Worth noting for this clone: Additional DNA sequences in this sample encode the identical CDR3. J is TRBJ1-2 and V is TRBV5-4; perhaps TRBD1 as D (6 bases). Germline loops: CDR1 SGHNT, CDR2 YYREEE (reference sequence). CDR3 length: 13 amino acids. V was cut by 0 bases and J by 6 bases, with 9 bases left in between. The CDR3 loop reads CASSLDRVDGYTF. The CDR3 nucleotides read TGTGCCAGCAGCTTGGACAGGGTCGATGGCTACACCTTC.

The chain combines TRBV5-4 with TRBJ2-6, with TRBD1 matching over 11 bases. The V and J ends lost 4 bases and 1 base, in that order; junction bases with no gene match: 4. This CDR3 spans 17 amino acids. Germline-derived CDR1 and CDR2 are SGHNT and YYREEE (reference sequence). DNA of the CDR3: TGTGCCAGCAGCCGGGACAGGGGGAGGTCTGGGGCCAACGTCCTGACTTTC. Protein: CASSRDRGRSGANVLTF.

The chain couples TRBV11-2 to TRBJ2-6, with D possibly being TRBD2 (5 bases). The CDR3 is 16 amino acids. Germline CDR1 SGHAT, CDR2 FQNNGV. V dropped 5 bases and J dropped 2 bases, with 13 bases sitting between them. The CDR3 here is CASSLSRTAGANVLTF. In DNA, the CDR3 is TGTGCCAGCAGCCTTTCCCGGACTGCTGGGGCCAACGTCCTGACTTTC. Drawing the rest from reference TRBV11-2 and TRBJ2-6, the complete variable domain is EAGVAQSPRYKIIEKRQSVAFWCNPISGHATLYWYQQILGQGPKLLIQFQNNGVVDDSQLPKDRFSAERLKGVDSTLKIQPAKLEDSAVYLCASSLSRTAGANVLTFGAGSRLTVL.

The CDR3 is CASNQGYASYNEQFF. The CDR3 coding sequence is TGTGCCAGTAACCAAGGTTATGCCTCCTACAATGAGCAGTTCTTC. V usage is TRBV19 and J usage is TRBJ2-1; D gene ambiguous. The CDR3 runs to 15 residues. In germline, CDR1 is LNHDA, CDR2 SQIVND (reference sequence). Trimming took off 7 bases at V and 0 bases at J, with 13 bases between the two ends.